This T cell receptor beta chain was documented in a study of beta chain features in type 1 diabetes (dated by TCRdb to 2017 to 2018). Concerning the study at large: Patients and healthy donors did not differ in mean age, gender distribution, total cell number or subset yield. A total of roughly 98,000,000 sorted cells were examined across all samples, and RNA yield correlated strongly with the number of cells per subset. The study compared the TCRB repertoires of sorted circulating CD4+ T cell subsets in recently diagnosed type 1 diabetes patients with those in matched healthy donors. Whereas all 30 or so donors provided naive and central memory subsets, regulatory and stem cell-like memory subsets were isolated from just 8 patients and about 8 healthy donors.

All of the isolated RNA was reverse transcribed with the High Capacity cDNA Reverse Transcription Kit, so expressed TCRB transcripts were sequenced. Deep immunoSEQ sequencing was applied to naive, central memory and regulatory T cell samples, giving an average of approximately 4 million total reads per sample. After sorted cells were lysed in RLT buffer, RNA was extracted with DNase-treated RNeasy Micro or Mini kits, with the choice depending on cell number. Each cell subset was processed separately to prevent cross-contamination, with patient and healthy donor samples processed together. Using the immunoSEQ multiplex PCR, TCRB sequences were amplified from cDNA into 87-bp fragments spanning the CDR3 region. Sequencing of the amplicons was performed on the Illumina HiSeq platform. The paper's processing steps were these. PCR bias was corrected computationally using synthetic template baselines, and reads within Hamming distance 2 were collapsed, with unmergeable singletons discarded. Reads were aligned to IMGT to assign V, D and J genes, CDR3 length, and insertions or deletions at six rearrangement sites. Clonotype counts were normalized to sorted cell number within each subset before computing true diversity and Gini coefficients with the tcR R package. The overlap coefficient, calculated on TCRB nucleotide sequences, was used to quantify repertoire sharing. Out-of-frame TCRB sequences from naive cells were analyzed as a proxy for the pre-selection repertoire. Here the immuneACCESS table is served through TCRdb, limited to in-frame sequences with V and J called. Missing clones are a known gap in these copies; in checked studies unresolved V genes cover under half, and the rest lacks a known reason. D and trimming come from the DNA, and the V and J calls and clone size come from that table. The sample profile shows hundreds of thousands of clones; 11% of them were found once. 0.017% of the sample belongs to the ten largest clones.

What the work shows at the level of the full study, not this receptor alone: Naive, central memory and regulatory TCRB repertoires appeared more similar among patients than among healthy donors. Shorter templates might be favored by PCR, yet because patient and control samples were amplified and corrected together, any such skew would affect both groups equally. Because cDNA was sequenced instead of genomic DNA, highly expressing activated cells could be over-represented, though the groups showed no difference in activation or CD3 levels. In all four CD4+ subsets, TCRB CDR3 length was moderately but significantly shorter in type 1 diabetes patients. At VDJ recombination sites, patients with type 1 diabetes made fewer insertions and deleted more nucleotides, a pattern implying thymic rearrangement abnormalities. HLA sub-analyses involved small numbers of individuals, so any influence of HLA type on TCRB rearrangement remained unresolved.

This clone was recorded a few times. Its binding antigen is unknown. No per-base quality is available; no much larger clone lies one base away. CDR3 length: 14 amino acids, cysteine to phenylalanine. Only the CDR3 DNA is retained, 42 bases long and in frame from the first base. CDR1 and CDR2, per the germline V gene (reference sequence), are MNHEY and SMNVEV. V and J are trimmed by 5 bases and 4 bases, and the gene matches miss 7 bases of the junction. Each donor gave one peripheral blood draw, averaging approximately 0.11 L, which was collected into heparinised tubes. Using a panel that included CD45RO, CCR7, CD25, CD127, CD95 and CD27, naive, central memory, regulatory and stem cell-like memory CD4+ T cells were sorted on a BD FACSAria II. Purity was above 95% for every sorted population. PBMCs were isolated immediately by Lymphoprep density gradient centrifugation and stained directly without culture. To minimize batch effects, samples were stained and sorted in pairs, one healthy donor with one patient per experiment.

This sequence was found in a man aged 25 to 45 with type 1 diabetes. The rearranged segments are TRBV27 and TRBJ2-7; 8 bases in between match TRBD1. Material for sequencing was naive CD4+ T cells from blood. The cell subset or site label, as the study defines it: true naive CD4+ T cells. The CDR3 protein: CASSRQGPEYEQYF. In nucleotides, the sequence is TGTGCCAGCAGTCGACAGGGGCCTGAGTACGAGCAGTACTTC.